This record covers a single T cell receptor beta chain. Its antigen is still unknown. The CDR3 extends over 15 amino acids. Germline V lookup: CDR1 SQVTM, CDR2 ANQGSEA. V dropped 7 bases and J dropped 8; count of bases not matched to a gene: 17. These data come from a study of Ad26.COV2.S vaccination and SARS-CoV-2 variants. General study results and limits: Vaccinated individuals (as opposed to placebo recipients) had higher spike-specific TCR breadth. People who got the vaccine or the placebo had similar non-spike TCR breadth.

As for treatment: 19 received Ad26.COV2.S at low or high dose, single or two shots; about 5 received placebo; per-sample allocation not given. The study sampled participants on day 63 after the first vaccine or placebo injection. Expressing Wuhan-strain SARS-CoV-2 spike, an Ad26 vector served as the vaccine. Libraries were prepared by immunoSEQ multiplex PCR; TCRdb keeps only in-frame clonotypes and omits some of them. The sample contains about 680,000 clones, 80% to 90% of which appear only once. This sequence originates from a person between 18 and 65 years old who received the Ad26.COV2.S COVID-19 vaccine or a placebo. The material sequenced was peripheral blood, taken in a trial of Ad26.COV2.S vaccine versus placebo. The chain uses TRBV29-1 and TRBJ2-1, with 7 nucleotides matching TRBD2. CDR3 sequence (DNA): TGCAGCGCAACCCAAAGCGGGGCTTGGAGGGATGAGCAGTTCTTC. Translated: CSATQSGAWRDEQFF.